This T cell receptor (beta chain) is from a study of identical twins. The CDR3 contains 13 residues. V was pared by 0 bases and J by 7 bases, with 10 bases between. Germline CDR1 and CDR2: LGHNA and YSLEER. A universal primer site came from template switching; cDNA carried unique molecular identifiers. TCRdb reprocessed the 5' RACE reads with MiXCR, giving one entry per CDR3 protein. The sample shows some 20,000 distinct CDR3 sequences, roughly 71% of them seen only once. Notes on this clonotype: Its antigen is not known.

Every donor was a healthy Caucasian. Overall study results and limits: The models systematically underestimated how much out-of-frame TCR alpha was shared in monozygotic twins. Invariant populations such as MAIT and iNKT cells could partly muddle zero-insertion analyses.

The sequenced material came from memory (CD45RO+) T cells sorted from blood. This sequence was found in a woman between 18 and 29 years old in good health. This table probably holds off-target reads from a library built for another chain. This chain uses TRBV4-3 with TRBJ2-7; D is unresolved. DNA of the CDR3: TGCGCCAGCAGCCAAGATTCGGGTAGGGAGCAGTACTTC. It codes for CASSQDSGREQYF.